These 21 T cell receptor beta chains share one sample of origin, sequenced in a study of blood T cell repertoires in COVID-19. The method was immunoSEQ multiplex PCR; TCRdb's version includes in-frame clones alone and lacks a portion of them. The repertoire includes 64,000 or so clones, more than 75% of them detected once, and around 12% sits in the top ten. Sequencing input: peripheral blood. Every receptor here comes from a human donor in a cohort sampled during active COVID-19.

J is TRBJ2-4 and V is TRBV2; weak D call: TRBD2 (6 bases). The CDR3 is 16 residues long. Looked up from germline, CDR1 is SNHLY and CDR2 is FYNNEI. The germline V and J ends were trimmed by 0 bases and 8 bases, with 17 bases remaining between them. Here the CDR3 reads CASSEAVRLGSHIQYF. CDR3 coding DNA: TGTGCCAGCAGTGAAGCAGTACGACTAGGAAGTCACATTCAGTACTTC. The entire variable domain, with the rest obtained from reference TRBV2 and TRBJ2-4, is as follows: EPEVTQTPSHQVTQMGQEVILRCVPISNHLYFYWYRQILGQKVEFLVSFYNNEISEKSEIFDDQFSVERPDGSNFTLKIRSTKLEDSAMYFCASSEAVRLGSHIQYFGAGTRLSVL.

The chain is built from TRBV28 and TRBJ2-7; weak D call: TRBD2 (6 bases). CDR3 length: 11 residues. V lost 3 bases, J lost 11 bases, and 11 bases lay in between. Germline V gene sequence: CDR1 MDHEN, CDR2 SYDVKM. The CDR3 DNA sequence: TGTGCCAGCAGTTTTGGCGGGGCGGAGTACGTC. It specifies CASSFGGAEYV.

V is TRBV5-6 and J is TRBJ2-5; D remains ambiguous. V shed 0 bases and J shed 5 bases, with 5 bases lying between them. CDR3 length: 12 amino acids. Germline V gives CDR1 SGHDT, CDR2 YYEEEE. CDR3 sequence reads: CASSLVEETQYF. The CDR3, as DNA: TGTGCCAGCAGCTTGGTGGAGGAGACCCAGTACTTC.

The V gene is TRBV3-1 (or the pseudogene TRBV3-2), the J gene TRBJ1-2; D possibly corresponds to TRBD1 (5 bases). Trimming cost V 4 bases and J 3 bases, with 12 bases left between them. The CDR3 is 14 residues long. Germline-derived CDR1 and CDR2 are LGHDT and YNNKEL (reference sequence). CDR3 region: CASSLSRVDYGYTF. The CDR3 nucleotides are TGTGCCAGCAGCCTCAGCAGGGTTGACTATGGCTACACCTTC.

The gene calls are TRBV5-6 and TRBJ1-6, with D maybe TRBD1 (6 bases). CDR3 size: 17 residues. Germline loops: CDR1 SGHDT, CDR2 YYEEEE. V was cut by 0 bases and J by 10 bases, with 20 bases left in between. The CDR3: CASSLVGVRDKRSPLHF. The DNA for the CDR3 is TGTGCCAGCAGCTTGGTGGGCGTCCGGGACAAGCGGTCACCCCTCCACTTT.

The V call is TRBV7-2, the J call TRBJ1-3; maybe TRBD1 (6 bases). From germline, CDR1 is SGHTA and CDR2 FQGNSA. This CDR3 has 14 amino acids. Trimming removed 2 bases from V and 7 bases from J, with 12 bases in between. CDR3 DNA: TGTGCCAGCAGCTTAACAGGGACTACGAACACCATATATTTT. This translates into CASSLTGTTNTIYF.

The sample holds many counts of this clone. The genes are TRBV5-1 and TRBJ1-1; TRBD1 is a possible D gene (6 bases). Germline CDR1 and CDR2: SGHRS and YFSETQ. The CDR3 runs 16 residues. V was cut by 0 bases and J by 1 base, with 13 bases left in between. CDR3 in DNA: TGCGCCAGCAGCTTGGTTCCAGGGGCTCCGAACACTGAAGCTTTCTTT. Amino acid sequence: CASSLVPGAPNTEAFF.

The chain recombines TRBV18 with TRBJ2-3; no reliable D call. Deletions cut 0 bases from V and 0 bases from J, with 4 bases between. CDR1 and CDR2 from the germline V gene are KGHSH and LQKENI. The CDR3 sequence is 14 residues long. DNA for the CDR3: TGTGCCAGCTCACCACCTTCTAGCACAGATACGCAGTATTTT. This encodes CASSPPSSTDTQYF.

This clone was observed a few times. The V and J genes are TRBV6-1 and TRBJ1-3; 9 bases line up with TRBD1. With 0 bases clipped from V and 8 bases from J, the junction kept 5 bases outside the gene matches. The CDR3 loop spans 15 amino acids. Germline V gene data show CDR1 as MNHNS and CDR2 as SASEGT. The CDR3 sequence: CASSEADRGVHTIYF. The CDR3 DNA sequence: TGTGCCAGCAGTGAAGCCGACAGGGGGGTCCACACCATATATTTT.

V and J are TRBV7-2 and TRBJ1-3; D gene ambiguous. The CDR3 spans 14 residues. CDR1 is SGHTA, CDR2 FQGNSA, per germline. Trimming removed 5 bases at V and 3 bases at J, with 11 bases between. The DNA for the CDR3 is TGTGCCAGCAGCCCCCCCTCGGTTGGAAACACCATATATTTT. Its translation: CASSPPSVGNTIYF.

The gene calls are TRBV24-1 and TRBJ1-2, with 10 bases matching TRBD1. The CDR3 is 14 residues long. The V and J ends lost 3 bases and 9 bases, in that order; junction bases with no gene match: 6. CDR1 is KGHDR and CDR2 is SFDVKD in the germline V gene. CDR3 nucleotide sequence: TGTGCCACCAGTGATCGGACAGGGGGAACTAGCTACACCTTC. Translated, it gives CATSDRTGGTSYTF.

The CDR3 DNA sequence: TGTGCCAGCAGTGACGTGGGGGGGTCCTACAATGAGCAGTTCTTC. Translation gives CASSDVGGSYNEQFF. The rearrangement links TRBV6-4 to TRBJ2-1, with TRBD2 identical over 7 bases. Germline V gene sequence: CDR1 MRHNA, CDR2 SNTAGT. V lost 2 bases, J lost 1 base, and 2 bases stayed unmatched. The CDR3 runs 15 residues.

This rearrangement joins TRBV5-5 to TRBJ1-1, with 9 nucleotides matching TRBD1. The germline CDR1 and CDR2 sequences are SGHKS and YYEKEE (reference sequence). V shed 4 bases and J 2 bases; nucleotides not matched to a gene: 9. The CDR3 spans 16 residues. The DNA of the CDR3 is TGTGCCAGCAGCACCAGGCCGGGACAGGGTAACACTGAAGCTTTCTTT. Amino acid sequence: CASSTRPGQGNTEAFF.

The J gene is TRBJ1-5, the V gene TRBV15; a possible D gene is TRBD1 (5 bases). This CDR3 has 13 residues. The germline V gene encodes CDR1 LNHNV and CDR2 YYDKDF (reference sequence). Between the trimmed V and J ends, which lost 4 bases and 9 bases, there was a span of 13 bases. The CDR3 bases are TGTGCCACCAGCATACAGGTTCAAGGGCCCCAGCATTTT. Its protein product is CATSIQVQGPQHF.

With regard to this clone: The sample has other DNA sequences that encode this CDR3 too. This chain joins TRBV10-1 and TRBJ2-7; 9 nucleotides agree with TRBD1. Germline values: CDR1 WNHNN, CDR2 SYGVQD (reference sequence). The CDR3 contains 14 residues. CDR3 coding DNA: TGCGCCAGCAGGACCACCGGACAGGGGTTCGAGCAATACGTC. This gives the protein CASRTTGQGFEQYV.

In its sample, this clone was seen a few times. The V gene is TRBV5-4, the J gene TRBJ2-3; D may be TRBD2 (5 bases). The germline gives CDR1 SGHNT, CDR2 YYREEE (reference sequence). The CDR3 runs to 14 residues. The V gene lost 1 base and the J gene lost 3 bases, with 9 bases spanning the gap. The DNA of the CDR3 is TGTGCCAGCAGCTTGTTAAGGGAGACAGATACGCAGTATTTT. Amino acid sequence: CASSLLRETDTQYF.

V and J are TRBV3-1 (or the pseudogene TRBV3-2) and TRBJ1-6; D is possibly TRBD1 (5 bases). The CDR3 length is 12 residues. Germline values: CDR1 LGHDT, CDR2 YNNKEL (reference sequence). V was pared by 6 bases and J by 8 bases, with 8 bases between. DNA of the CDR3: TGTGCCAGCAGTCCAGGGTATTCACCCCTCCACTTT. It is translated as CASSPGYSPLHF.

This chain connects TRBV19 to TRBJ2-7; 15 positions match TRBD2. The trim removed 4 bases at V and 7 bases at J, leaving 11 bases unmatched. Germline loops: CDR1 LNHDA, CDR2 SQIVND (reference sequence). The CDR3 has 17 amino acids. The CDR3, as DNA: TGTGCCAGTAGTAGAGTCCCGGGACTAGCGGGGGGAAGGGAGCAGTACGTC. This translates into CASSRVPGLAGGREQYV.

The chain has TRBV5-4 and TRBJ1-5, with unresolved D. V lost 0 bases and J 3 bases, leaving 10 bases between the germline ends. The CDR3 sequence is 15 residues long. Germline V gives CDR1 SGHNT, CDR2 YYREEE (reference sequence). The CDR3 DNA is TGTGCCAGCAGCTTGGGACGGGAGTCCAATCAGCCCCAGCATTTT. This gives the protein CASSLGRESNQPQHF. The variable domain in full, with the rest retrieved from reference TRBV5-4 and TRBJ1-5, is ETGVTQSPTHLIKTRGQQVTLRCSSQSGHNTVSWYQQALGQGPQFIFQYYREEENGRGNFPPRFSGLQFPNYSSELNVNALELDDSALYLCASSLGRESNQPQHFGDGTRLSIL.

The rearrangement joins TRBV11-2 to TRBJ2-1; 7 bases are shared with TRBD2. The CDR3 length is 14 residues. J lost 5 bases, V lost 5 bases, and 6 bases had no gene match. Per germline, CDR1 SGHAT and CDR2 FQNNGV. The CDR3 DNA follows: TGTGCCAGCAGCCCAACGCGGGGGAACAATGAGCAGTTCTTC. It codes for CASSPTRGNNEQFF. Based on the CDR3 plus reference TRBV11-2 and TRBJ2-1, the full variable domain is EAGVAQSPRYKIIEKRQSVAFWCNPISGHATLYWYQQILGQGPKLLIQFQNNGVVDDSQLPKDRFSAERLKGVDSTLKIQPAKLEDSAVYLCASSPTRGNNEQFFGPGTRLTVL.

The chain has TRBV5-1 and TRBJ2-1; 8 positions match TRBD2. Germline values: CDR1 SGHRS, CDR2 YFSETQ. This CDR3 contains 14 residues. The ends lost 5 bases at V and 11 bases at J; junction bases unmatched: 12. This CDR3 reads CASSSNTGGRKQFF. The CDR3 coding sequence is TGCGCCAGCAGTTCCAATACGGGGGGGCGAAAGCAGTTCTTC.